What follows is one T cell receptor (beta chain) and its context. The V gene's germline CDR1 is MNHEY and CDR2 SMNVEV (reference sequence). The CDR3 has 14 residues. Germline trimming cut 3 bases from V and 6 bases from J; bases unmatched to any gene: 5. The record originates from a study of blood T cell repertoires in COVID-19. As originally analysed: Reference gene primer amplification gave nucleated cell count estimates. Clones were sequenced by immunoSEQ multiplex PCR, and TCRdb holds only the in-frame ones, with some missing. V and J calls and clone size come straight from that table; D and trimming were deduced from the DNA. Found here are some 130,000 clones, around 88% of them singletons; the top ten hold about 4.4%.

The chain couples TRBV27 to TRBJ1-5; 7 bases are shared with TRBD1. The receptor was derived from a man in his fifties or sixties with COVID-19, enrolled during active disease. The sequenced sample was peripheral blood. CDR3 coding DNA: TGTGCCAGCAGTTTCGGGGCAGGGGGTCAGCCCCAGCATTTT. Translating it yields CASSFGAGGQPQHF.